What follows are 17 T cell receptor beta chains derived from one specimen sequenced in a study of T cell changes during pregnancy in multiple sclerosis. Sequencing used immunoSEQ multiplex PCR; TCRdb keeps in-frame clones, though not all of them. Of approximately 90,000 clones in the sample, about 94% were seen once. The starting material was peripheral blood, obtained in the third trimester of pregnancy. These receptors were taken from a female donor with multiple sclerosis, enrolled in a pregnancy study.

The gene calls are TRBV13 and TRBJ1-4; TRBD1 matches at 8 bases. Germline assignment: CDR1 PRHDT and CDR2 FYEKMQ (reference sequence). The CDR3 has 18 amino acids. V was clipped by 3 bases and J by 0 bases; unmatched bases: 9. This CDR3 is CASSFGQGSVATNEKLFF. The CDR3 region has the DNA TGTGCCAGCAGCTTCGGACAGGGATCGGTAGCAACTAATGAAAAACTGTTTTTT.

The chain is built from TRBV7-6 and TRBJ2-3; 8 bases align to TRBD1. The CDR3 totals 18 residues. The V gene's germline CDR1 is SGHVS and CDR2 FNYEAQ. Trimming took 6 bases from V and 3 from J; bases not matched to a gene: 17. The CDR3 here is CASSPSAGGLATTDTQYF. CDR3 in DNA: TGTGCCAGCAGTCCCTCCGCAGGGGGCCTAGCCACTACAGATACGCAGTATTTT.

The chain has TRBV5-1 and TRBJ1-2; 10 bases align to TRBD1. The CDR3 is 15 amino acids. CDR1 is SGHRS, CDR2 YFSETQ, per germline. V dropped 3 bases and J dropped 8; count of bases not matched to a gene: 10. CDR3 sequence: CASSSGQGDFGGYTF. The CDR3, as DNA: TGCGCCAGCAGCTCCGGACAGGGGGACTTCGGGGGCTACACCTTC. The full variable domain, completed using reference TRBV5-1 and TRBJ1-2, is KAGVTQTPRYLIKTRGQQVTLSCSPISGHRSVSWYQQTPGQGLQFLFEYFSETQRNKGNFPGRFSGRQFSNSRSEMNVSTLELGDSALYLCASSSGQGDFGGYTFGSGTRLTVV.

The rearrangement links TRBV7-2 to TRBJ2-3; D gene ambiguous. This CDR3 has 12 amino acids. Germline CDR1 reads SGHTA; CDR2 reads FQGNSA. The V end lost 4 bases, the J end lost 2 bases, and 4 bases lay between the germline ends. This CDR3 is CASSSITDTQYF. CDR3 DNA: TGTGCCAGCAGCTCTATCACAGATACGCAGTATTTT.

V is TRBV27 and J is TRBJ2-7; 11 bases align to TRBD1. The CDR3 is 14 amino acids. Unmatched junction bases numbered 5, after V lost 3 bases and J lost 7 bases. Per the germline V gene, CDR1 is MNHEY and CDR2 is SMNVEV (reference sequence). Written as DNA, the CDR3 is TGTGCCAGCAGTTTCGGGACAGGGGGATTGGAGCAGTACTTC. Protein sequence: CASSFGTGGLEQYF.

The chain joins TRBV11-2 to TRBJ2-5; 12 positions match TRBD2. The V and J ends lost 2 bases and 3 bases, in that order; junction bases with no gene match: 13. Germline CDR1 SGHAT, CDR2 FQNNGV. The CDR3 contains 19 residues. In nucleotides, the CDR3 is TGTGCCAGCAGCTTAAGGTCTAGCGGGGGGGGTGGAATTAAAGAGACCCAGTACTTC. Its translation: CASSLRSSGGGGIKETQYF. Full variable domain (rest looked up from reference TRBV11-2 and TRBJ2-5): EAGVAQSPRYKIIEKRQSVAFWCNPISGHATLYWYQQILGQGPKLLIQFQNNGVVDDSQLPKDRFSAERLKGVDSTLKIQPAKLEDSAVYLCASSLRSSGGGGIKETQYFGPGTRLLVL.

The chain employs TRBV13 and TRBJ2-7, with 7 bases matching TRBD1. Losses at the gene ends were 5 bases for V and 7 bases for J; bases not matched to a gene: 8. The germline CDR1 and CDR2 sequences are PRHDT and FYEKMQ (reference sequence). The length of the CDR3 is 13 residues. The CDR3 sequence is CASSGSQGKEQYF. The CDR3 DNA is TGTGCCAGCAGCGGATCACAGGGGAAAGAGCAGTACTTC.

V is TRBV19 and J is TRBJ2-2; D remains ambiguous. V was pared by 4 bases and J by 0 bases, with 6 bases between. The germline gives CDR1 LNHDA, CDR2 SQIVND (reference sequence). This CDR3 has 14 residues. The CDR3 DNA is TGTGCCAGTAGTAGAGTAGCGAACACCGGGGAGCTGTTTTTT. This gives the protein CASSRVANTGELFF.

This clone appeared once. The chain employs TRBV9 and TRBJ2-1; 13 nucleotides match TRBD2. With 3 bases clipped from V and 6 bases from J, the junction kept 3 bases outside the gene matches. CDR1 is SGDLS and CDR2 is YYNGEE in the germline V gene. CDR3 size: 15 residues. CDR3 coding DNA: TGTGCCAGCAGCGCCCGACTAGCGGGAGGCAATGAGCAGTTCTTC. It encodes CASSARLAGGNEQFF. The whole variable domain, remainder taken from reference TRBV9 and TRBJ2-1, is DSGVTQTPKHLITATGQRVTLRCSPRSGDLSVYWYQQSLDQGLQFLIQYYNGEERAKGNILERFSAQQFPDLHSELNLSSLELGDSALYFCASSARLAGGNEQFFGPGTRLTVL.

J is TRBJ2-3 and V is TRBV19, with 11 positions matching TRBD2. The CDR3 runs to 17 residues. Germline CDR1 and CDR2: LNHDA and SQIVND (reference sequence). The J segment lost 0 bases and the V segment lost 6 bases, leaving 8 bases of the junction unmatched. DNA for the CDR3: TGTGCCAGTAGCCCACCGGGACTAGCGGATAGCACAGATACGCAGTATTTT. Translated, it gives CASSPPGLADSTDTQYF.

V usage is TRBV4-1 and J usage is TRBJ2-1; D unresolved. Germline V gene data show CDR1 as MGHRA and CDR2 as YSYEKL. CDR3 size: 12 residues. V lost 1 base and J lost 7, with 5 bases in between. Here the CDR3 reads CASSQGLNEQFF. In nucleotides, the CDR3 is TGCGCCAGCAGCCAAGGTTTAAATGAGCAGTTCTTC.

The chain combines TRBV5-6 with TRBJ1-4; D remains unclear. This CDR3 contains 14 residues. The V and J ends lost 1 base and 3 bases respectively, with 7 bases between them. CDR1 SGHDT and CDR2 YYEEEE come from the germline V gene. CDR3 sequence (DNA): TGTGCCAGCAGCTTGCCTGGAGCTAATGAAAAACTGTTTTTT. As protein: CASSLPGANEKLFF.

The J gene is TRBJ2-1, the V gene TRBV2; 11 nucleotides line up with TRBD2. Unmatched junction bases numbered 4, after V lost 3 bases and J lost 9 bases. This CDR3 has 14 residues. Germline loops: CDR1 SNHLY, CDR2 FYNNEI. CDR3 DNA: TGTGCCAGCAGTGATGTAGCGGGAGGGTTTGAGCAGTTCTTC. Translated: CASSDVAGGFEQFF.

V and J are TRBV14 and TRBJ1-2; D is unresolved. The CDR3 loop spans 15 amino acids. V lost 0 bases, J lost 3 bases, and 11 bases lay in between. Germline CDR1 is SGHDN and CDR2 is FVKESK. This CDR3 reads CASSQEVRDHYGYTF. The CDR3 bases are TGTGCCAGCAGCCAAGAAGTGCGGGATCACTATGGCTACACCTTC. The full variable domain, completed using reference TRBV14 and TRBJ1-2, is EAGVTQFPSHSVIEKGQTVTLRCDPISGHDNLYWYRRVMGKEIKFLLHFVKESKQDESGMPNNRFLAERTGGTYSTLKVQPAELEDSGVYFCASSQEVRDHYGYTFGSGTRLTVV.

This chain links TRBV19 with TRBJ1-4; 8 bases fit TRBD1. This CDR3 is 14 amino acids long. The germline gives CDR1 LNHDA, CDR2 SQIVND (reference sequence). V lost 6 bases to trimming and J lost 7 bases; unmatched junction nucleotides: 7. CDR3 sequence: CASRTQGVSEKLFF. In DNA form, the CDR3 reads TGTGCCAGTAGGACACAGGGGGTATCTGAAAAACTGTTTTTT.

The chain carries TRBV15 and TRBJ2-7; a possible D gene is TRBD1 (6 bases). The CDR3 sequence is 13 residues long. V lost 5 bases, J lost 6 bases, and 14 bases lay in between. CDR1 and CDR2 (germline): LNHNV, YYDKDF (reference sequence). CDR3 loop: CATSLAGDSEQYF. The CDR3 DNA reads TGTGCCACCAGCTTGGCAGGGGATTCCGAGCAGTACTTC. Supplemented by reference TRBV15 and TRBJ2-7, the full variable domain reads DAMVIQNPRYQVTQFGKPVTLSCSQTLNHNVMYWYQQKSSQAPKLLFHYYDKDFNNEADTPDNFQSRRPNTSFCFLDIRSPGLGDTAMYLCATSLAGDSEQYFGPGTRLTVT.

The CDR3 DNA is TGTGCCAGCGAGGTAGCGGGAGGGCCCTCCTACAATGAGCAGTTCTTC. It translates to CASEVAGGPSYNEQFF. This chain uses TRBV2 with TRBJ2-1, with 11 bases that match TRBD2. Germline-derived CDR1 and CDR2 are SNHLY and FYNNEI. V was pared by 8 bases and J by 0 bases, with 6 bases of the junction left unmatched. CDR3 length: 16 residues.